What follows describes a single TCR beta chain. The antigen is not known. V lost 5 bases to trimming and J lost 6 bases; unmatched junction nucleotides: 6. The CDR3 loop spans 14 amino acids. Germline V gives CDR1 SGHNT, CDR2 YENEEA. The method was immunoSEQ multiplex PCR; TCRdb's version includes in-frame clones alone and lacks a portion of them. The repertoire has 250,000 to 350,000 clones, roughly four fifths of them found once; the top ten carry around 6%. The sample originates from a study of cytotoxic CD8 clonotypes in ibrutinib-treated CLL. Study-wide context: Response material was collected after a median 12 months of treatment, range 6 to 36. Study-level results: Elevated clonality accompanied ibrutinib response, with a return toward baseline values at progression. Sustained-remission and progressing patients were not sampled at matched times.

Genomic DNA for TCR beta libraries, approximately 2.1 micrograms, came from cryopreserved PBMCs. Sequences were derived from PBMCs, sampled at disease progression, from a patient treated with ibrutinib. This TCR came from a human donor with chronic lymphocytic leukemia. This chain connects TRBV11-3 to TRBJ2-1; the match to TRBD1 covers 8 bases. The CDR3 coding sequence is TGTGCCAGCAGCCATTTTGACAGGGGCAATGAGCAGTTCTTC. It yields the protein CASSHFDRGNEQFF.